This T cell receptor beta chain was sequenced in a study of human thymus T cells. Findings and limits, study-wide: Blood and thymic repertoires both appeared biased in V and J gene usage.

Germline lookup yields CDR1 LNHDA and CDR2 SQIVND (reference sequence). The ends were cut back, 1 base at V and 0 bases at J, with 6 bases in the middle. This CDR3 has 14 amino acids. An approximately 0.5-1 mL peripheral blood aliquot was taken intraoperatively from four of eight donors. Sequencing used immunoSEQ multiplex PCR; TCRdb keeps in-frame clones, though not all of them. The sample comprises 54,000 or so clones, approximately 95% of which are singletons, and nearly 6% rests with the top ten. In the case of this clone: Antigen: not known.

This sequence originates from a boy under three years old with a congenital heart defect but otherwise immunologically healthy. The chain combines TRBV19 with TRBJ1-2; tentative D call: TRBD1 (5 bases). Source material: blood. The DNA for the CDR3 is TGTGCCAGTAGTATAGGGACAACTAACTATGGCTACACCTTC. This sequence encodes CASSIGTTNYGYTF. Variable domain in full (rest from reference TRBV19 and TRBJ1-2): DGGITQSPKYLFRKEGQNVTLSCEQNLNHDAMYWYRQDPGQGLRLIYYSQIVNDFQKGDIAEGYSVSREKKESFPLTVTSAQKNPTAFYLCASSIGTTNYGYTFGSGTRLTVV.